This TCR beta chain was captured in a study of brain T cells in children with intractable seizures. Time point of the sample: blood from clinic visit 5 months post-surgery; TSC patient then seizure free. Sequencing was limited to surgery cases with top T cell transcript signatures in brain tissue. Patients received at least one anti-epileptic drug before surgery. The repertoire was sequenced with immunoSEQ multiplex PCR; TCRdb's copy has only in-frame clones and lacks some. The data show hundreds of thousands of clones, about 93% seen once. The V gene end was trimmed by 2 bases and the J gene end by 7 bases; junction bases not matched to a gene: 7. Germline V gene sequence: CDR1 MNHEY, CDR2 SMNVEV (reference sequence). The CDR3 covers 16 residues.

The sample here was peripheral blood, taken about 5 months after surgery. This receptor was identified in a boy under three years old with tuberous sclerosis and intractable seizures. This sequence joins TRBV27 and TRBJ1-6; 8 bases line up with TRBD1. CDR3 sequence: CASSLLRTGWNSPLHF. CDR3 DNA: TGTGCCAGCAGTTTACTTCGGACAGGGTGGAATTCACCCCTCCACTTT.